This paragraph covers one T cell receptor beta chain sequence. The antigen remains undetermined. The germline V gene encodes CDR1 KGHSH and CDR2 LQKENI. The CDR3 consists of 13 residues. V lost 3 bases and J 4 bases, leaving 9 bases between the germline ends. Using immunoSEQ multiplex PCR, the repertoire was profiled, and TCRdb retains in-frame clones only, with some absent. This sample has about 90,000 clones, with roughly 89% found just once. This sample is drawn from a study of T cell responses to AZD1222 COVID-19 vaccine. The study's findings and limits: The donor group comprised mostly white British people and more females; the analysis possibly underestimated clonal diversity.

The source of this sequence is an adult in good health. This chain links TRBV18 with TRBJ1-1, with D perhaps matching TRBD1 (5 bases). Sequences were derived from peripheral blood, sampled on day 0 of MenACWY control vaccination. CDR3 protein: CASSPGAGTEAFF. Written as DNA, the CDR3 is TGTGCCAGCTCACCCGGGGCCGGCACTGAAGCTTTCTTT.